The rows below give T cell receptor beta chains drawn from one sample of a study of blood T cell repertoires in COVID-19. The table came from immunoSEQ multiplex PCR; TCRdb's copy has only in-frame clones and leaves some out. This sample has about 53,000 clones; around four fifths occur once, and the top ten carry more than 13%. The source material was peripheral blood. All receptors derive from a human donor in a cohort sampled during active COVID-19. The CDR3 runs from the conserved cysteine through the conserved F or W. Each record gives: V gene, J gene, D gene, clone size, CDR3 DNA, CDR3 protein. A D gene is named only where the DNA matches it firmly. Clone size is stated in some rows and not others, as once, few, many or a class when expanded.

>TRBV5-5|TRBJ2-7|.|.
TGTGCCAGCAGCCGGGGGTGGACACCCTCAAGAGCCTACGAGCAGTACTTC
CASSRGWTPSRAYEQYF
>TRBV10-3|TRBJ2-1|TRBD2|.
TGTGCCATCAGTGAGTGGTCCGCTAGCGGGGGGGCGCGAGGTGAGCAGTTCTTC
CAISEWSASGGARGEQFF
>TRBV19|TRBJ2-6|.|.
TGTGCCGCGGAAGGGGCTGGGGCCAACGTCCTGACTTTC
CAAEGAGANVLTF
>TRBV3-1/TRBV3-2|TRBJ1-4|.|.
TGTGCCAGCAGCCAAGATCTCGTGCCCGCGGCAACTAATGAAAAACTGTTTTTT
CASSQDLVPAATNEKLFF
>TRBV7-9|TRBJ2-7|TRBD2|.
TGTGCCAGCAGCTTAGAGACTAGCAAGCAGTACTTC
CASSLETSKQYF
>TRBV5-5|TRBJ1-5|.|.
TGTGCCAGCAGCTTGGGCCAGGCGCATAGCAATCAGCCCCAGCATTTT
CASSLGQAHSNQPQHF
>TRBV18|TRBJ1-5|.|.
TGTGCCACCACCGGGACAAGTAGCAATCAGCCCCAGCATTTT
CATTGTSSNQPQHF
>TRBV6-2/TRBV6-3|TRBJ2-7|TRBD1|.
TGTGCCAGCAGTTACTACACCCGACAGGGACCCTCCTACGAGCAGTACTTC
CASSYYTRQGPSYEQYF
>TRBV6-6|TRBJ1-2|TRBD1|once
TGTGCCAGCACCCAGGGGGTCGGCTACACCTTC
CASTQGVGYTF
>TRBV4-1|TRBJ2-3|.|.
TGCGCCAGCAGCCACAGTCACGATACGCAGTATTTT
CASSHSHDTQYF
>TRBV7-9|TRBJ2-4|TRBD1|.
TGTGCCAGCAGCTTAGCGTTACCCCGGGACAGAAAAAACATTCAGTACTTC
CASSLALPRDRKNIQYF
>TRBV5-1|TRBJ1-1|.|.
TGCGCCAGCAGCCTGGGGAGGGAGAACACTGAAGCTTTCTTT
CASSLGRENTEAFF
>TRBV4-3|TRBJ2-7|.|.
TGCGCCAGCAGCCAAGATAGGGGTTACGAGCAGTACTTC
CASSQDRGYEQYF
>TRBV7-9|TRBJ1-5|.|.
TGTGCCAGCAGCCCAGCAGGGCTCGACCAGCCCCAGCATTTT
CASSPAGLDQPQHF
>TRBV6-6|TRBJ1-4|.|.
TGTGCCAGCAGTTACGGGGCGGGGACTAATGAAAAACTGTTTTTT
CASSYGAGTNEKLFF
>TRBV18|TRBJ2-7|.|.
TGTGCCAGCTCACCACCGGGGGGGGGCCGGTCCTACGAGCAGTACTTC
CASSPPGGGRSYEQYF
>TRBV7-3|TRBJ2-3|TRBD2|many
TGTGCCAGCAGCTTGGGACTAGCCACAGATACGCAGTATTTT
CASSLGLATDTQYF
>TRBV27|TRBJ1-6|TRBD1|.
TGTGCCAGCAGCTGGACAGGGAATTCACCCCTCCACTTT
CASSWTGNSPLHF
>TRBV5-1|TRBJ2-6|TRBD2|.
TGCGCCAGCAGCTTGACTAGCGGATCCACCAGGGCCAACGTCCTGACTTTC
CASSLTSGSTRANVLTF
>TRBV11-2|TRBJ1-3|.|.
TGTGCCAGCAGCTTTAGCTTGGGAAACACCATATATTTT
CASSFSLGNTIYF
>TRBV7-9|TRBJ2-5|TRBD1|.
TGTGCCAGCAGCACCGGGACAGGAGGGGAGACCCAGTACTTC
CASSTGTGGETQYF
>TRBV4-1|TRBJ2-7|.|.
TGCGCCAGCAGCCAAACAATTTCGCGGGCGGGACCAAGATACGAGCAGTACTTC
CASSQTISRAGPRYEQYF
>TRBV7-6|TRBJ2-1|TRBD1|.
TGTGCCAGCAGCATCCCGGGACAGGGTCGTAATGAGCAGTTCTTC
CASSIPGQGRNEQFF
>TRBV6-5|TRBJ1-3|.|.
TGTGCCAGCGGGAGGGCGGTGGGCTCTGGAAACACCATATATTTT
CASGRAVGSGNTIYF
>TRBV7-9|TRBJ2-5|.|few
TGTGCCAGCAGTCTTCCGGAGGAGTTGGGTGTCTCGGAACAAGAGACCCAGTACTTC
CASSLPEELGVSEQETQYF
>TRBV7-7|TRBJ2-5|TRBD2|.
TGTGCCAGCAGCTTAATCGGGGGGGGAGTAGAGACCCAGTACTTC
CASSLIGGGVETQYF
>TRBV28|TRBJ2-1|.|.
TGTGCCAGCAGCCCGGCGGCCTTAGCGATCTCCTACAATGAGCAGTTCTTC
CASSPAALAISYNEQFF
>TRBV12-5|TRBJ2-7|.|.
TGTGCTAGTGGATCGACAGAACATAGCTCCTACGAGCAGTACTTC
CASGSTEHSSYEQYF
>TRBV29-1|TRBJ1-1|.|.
TGCGCGGGTATGCGGGGTAACACTGAAGCTTTCTTT
CAGMRGNTEAFF
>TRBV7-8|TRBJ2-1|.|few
TGTGCCAGCAGCCCAACGACGGAGAGCTCCTACAATGAGCAGTTCTTC
CASSPTTESSYNEQFF
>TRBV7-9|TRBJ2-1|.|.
TGTGCCAGCAGCTCCTTCACCGGTGGCAATGAGCAGTTCTTC
CASSSFTGGNEQFF
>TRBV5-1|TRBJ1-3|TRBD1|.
TGCGCCAGCAGCCGAACTCCAGCCGGGACAGGGCTTTTCTCTGGAAACACCATATATTTT
CASSRTPAGTGLFSGNTIYF
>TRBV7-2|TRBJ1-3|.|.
TGTGCCAGCAGCTATATTGGAAACACCATATATTTT
CASSYIGNTIYF
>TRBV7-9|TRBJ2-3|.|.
TGTGCCAGCAGCTCCCAGAGGGATACGCAGTATTTT
CASSSQRDTQYF
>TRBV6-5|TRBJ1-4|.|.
TGTGCCAGCAGTACAGGGTTGGCGAATGAAAAACTGTTTTTT
CASSTGLANEKLFF
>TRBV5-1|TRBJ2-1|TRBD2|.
TGCGCCAGCAGCTTGCGGGGGGGAGAGCAGTTCTTC
CASSLRGGEQFF
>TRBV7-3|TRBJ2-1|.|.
TGTGCCAGCAGCTTAAATCTAGCCCCCGTGGATGAGCAGTTCTTC
CASSLNLAPVDEQFF
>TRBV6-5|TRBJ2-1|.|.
TGTGCCAGCACTCTTGGGGCTAGCTCCTACAATGAGCAGTTCTTC
CASTLGASSYNEQFF
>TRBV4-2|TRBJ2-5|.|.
TGTGCCAGCAGCCAAGATCCAGGGAGGGAGACCCAGTACTTC
CASSQDPGRETQYF
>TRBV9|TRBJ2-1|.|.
TGTGCCAGCAAGGGTACTAGCCATGAGCAGTTCTTC
CASKGTSHEQFF
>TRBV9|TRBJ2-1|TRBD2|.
TGTGCCAGCAGCCACTTAGCGGGGGGGCCCCGAGATGAGCAGTTCTTC
CASSHLAGGPRDEQFF
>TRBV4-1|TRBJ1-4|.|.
TGCGCCAGCAGCCCTGTGGGAGCAGCAACTAATGAAAAACTGTTTTTT
CASSPVGAATNEKLFF